A single sample is the source of the 9 T cell receptor beta chains below, sequenced in a study of T-cell reconstitution after alpha-beta-depleted transplantation in children. TCRbeta library construction was performed incorporating unique molecular identifiers. Via MiXCR, TCRdb re-called the PCR reads, giving one row per CDR3 protein. The data contain hundreds of thousands of distinct CDR3 sequences, 16% of them singletons. The source material was PBMCs from the stem cell graft donor, sampled from the stem cell graft. Receptors originate from a human donor who donated a stem cell graft to a child with acute myeloid leukemia.

This clonotype appeared a single time. A much larger clonotype is one base distant, so this may be a read error. The genes are TRBV15 and TRBJ2-1, with TRBD2 matching over 9 bases. In germline, CDR1 is LNHNV, CDR2 YYDKDF (reference sequence). This CDR3 contains 16 residues. CDR3 in amino acids: CATGAGGRISYNGQFF. In DNA, the CDR3 is TGTGCCACCGGAGCGGGGGGTCGTATCTCCTACAATGGGCAGTTCTTC.

In its sample, this clonotype was seen many times. This chain links TRBV12-3 or TRBV12-4 with TRBJ2-1; maybe TRBD1 (6 bases). The CDR3 is 13 residues long. Trimming left V 5 bases short and J 6 bases short, with 11 bases between. This CDR3 is CASSHRQANEQFF. In nucleotides, the CDR3 is TGTGCCAGCAGTCACAGACAGGCCAATGAGCAGTTCTTC.

This clonotype was counted ten times or more. This rearrangement joins TRBV6-5 to TRBJ1-1; D is possibly TRBD1 (6 bases). The CDR3 is made up of 15 amino acids. The V gene lost 0 bases and the J gene lost 4 bases, with 12 bases spanning the gap. The germline V gene encodes CDR1 MNHEY and CDR2 SVGAGI. CDR3 amino acids: CASSYSPDSFTEAFF. Written as DNA, the CDR3 is TGTGCCAGCAGTTACTCCCCGGACAGCTTCACTGAAGCTTTCTTT.

J is TRBJ2-1 and V is TRBV6-5; 9 nucleotides match TRBD1. The CDR3 length is 15 residues. Germline trimming cut 4 bases from V and 8 bases from J; bases unmatched to any gene: 9. Germline loops: CDR1 MNHEY, CDR2 SVGAGI. CDR3 protein: CASSLRQGDADEQFF. The CDR3 nucleotides read TGTGCCAGCAGTTTAAGACAGGGGGACGCCGATGAGCAGTTCTTC.

Concerning this clonotype: A much larger clone lies a single base off, so this may be a read error. The chain has TRBV20-1 and TRBJ2-7; D possibly matches TRBD1 or TRBD2 (5 bases each). Trimming took off 4 bases at V and 3 bases at J, with 16 bases between the two ends. The CDR3 spans 14 residues. Germline V lookup: CDR1 DFQATT, CDR2 SNEGSKA (reference sequence). CDR3 in amino acids: CSATPQDCNYEQYV. The DNA of the CDR3 is TGCAGTGCTACCCCACAGGACTGCAACTACGAGCAGTACGTC.

The chain combines TRBV2 with TRBJ2-7; D may be TRBD2 (5 bases). V was shortened by 8 bases and J by 8 bases, with 13 bases between the two germline ends. From germline, CDR1 is SNHLY and CDR2 FYNNEI. The CDR3 covers 11 residues. CDR3 coding DNA: TGTGCCAGCTCCGAGTGGGAGCAGCAGTACTTC. Translating it yields CASSEWEQQYF.

This clonotype has more than one count but fewer than ten. The CDR3 nucleotides are TGTGCCAGCAGTTCGCAGCGAGGGGTCGGCCCCTACGAGCAGTACGTC. Encoded protein: CASSSQRGVGPYEQYV. This rearrangement joins TRBV28 to TRBJ2-7; D may correspond to TRBD1 or TRBD2 (5 bases each). Germline CDR1 and CDR2: MDHEN and SYDVKM. V was pared by 4 bases and J by 2 bases, with 18 bases between. CDR3 size: 16 residues.

The rearrangement uses TRBV11-3 and TRBJ1-1, with 8 bases matching TRBD1. The CDR3 spans 15 residues. CDR1 and CDR2 (germline): SGHNT, YENEEA. Germline trimming cut 5 bases from V and 1 base from J; bases unmatched to any gene: 6. CDR3 protein: CASSAQTGENTEAFF. In nucleotides, the CDR3 is TGTGCCAGCAGCGCCCAGACAGGGGAGAACACTGAAGCTTTCTTT.

This clonotype was observed at least ten times. The chain recombines TRBV20-1 with TRBJ1-6; the D is unclear. The CDR3 is 12 amino acids. From germline, CDR1 is DFQATT and CDR2 SNEGSKA (reference sequence). The V and J ends lost 3 bases and 6 bases respectively, with 6 bases between them. CDR3 nucleotide sequence: TGCAGTGCTAGGTGGAGTAATTCACCCCTCCACTTT. Protein sequence: CSARWSNSPLHF.